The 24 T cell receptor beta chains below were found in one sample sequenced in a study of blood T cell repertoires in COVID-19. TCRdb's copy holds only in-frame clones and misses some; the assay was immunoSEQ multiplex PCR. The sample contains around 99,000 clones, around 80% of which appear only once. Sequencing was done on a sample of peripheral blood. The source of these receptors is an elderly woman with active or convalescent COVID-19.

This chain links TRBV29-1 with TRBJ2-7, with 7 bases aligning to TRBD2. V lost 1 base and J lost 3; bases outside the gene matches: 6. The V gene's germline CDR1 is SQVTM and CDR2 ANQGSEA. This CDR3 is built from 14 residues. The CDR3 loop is CSVEGGREGYEQYF. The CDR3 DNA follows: TGCAGCGTTGAAGGGGGCAGGGAGGGCTACGAGCAGTACTTC.

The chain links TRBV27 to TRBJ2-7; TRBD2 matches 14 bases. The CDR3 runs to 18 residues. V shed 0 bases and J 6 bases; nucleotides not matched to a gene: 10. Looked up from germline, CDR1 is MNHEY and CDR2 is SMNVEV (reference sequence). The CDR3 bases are TGTGCCAGCAGTTTATCCGGGACTAGCGGGAGTCATAACCCCGAGCAGTACTTC. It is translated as CASSLSGTSGSHNPEQYF.

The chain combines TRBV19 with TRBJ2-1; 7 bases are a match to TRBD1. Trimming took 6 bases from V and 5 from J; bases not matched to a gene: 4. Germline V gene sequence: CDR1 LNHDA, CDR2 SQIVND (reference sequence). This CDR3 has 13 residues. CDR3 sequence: CASRYDRDNEQFF. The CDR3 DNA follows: TGTGCCAGTAGATACGACAGGGACAATGAGCAGTTCTTC.

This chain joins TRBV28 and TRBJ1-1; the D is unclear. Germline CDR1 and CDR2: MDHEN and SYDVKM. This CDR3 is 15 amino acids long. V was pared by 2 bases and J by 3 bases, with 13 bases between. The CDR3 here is CASSLVTRGYTEAFF. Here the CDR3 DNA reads TGTGCCAGCAGTTTAGTAACCAGAGGGTACACTGAAGCTTTCTTT.

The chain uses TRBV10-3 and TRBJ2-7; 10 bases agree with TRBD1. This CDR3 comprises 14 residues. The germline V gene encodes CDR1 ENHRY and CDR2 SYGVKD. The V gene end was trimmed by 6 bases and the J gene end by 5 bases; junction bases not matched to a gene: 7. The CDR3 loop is CAISPRDRGHEQYF. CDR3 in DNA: TGTGCCATCAGCCCCCGGGACAGGGGTCACGAGCAGTACTTC.

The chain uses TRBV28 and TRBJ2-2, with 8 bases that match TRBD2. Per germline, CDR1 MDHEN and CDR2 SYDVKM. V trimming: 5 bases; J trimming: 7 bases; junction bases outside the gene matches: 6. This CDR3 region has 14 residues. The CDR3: CASSPGTRNGELFF. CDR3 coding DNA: TGTGCCAGCAGTCCCGGGACTAGGAACGGGGAGCTGTTTTTT.

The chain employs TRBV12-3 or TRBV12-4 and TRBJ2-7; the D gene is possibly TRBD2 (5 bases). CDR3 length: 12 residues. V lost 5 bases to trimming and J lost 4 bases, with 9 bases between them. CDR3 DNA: TGTGCCAGCAGTCTCGAGGGTTACGAGCAGTACTTC. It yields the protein CASSLEGYEQYF.

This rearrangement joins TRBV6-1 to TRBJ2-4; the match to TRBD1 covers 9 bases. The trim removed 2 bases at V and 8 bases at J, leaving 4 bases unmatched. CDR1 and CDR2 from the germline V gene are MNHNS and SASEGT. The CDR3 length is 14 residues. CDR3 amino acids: CASSEWTGAYIQYF. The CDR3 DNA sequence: TGTGCCAGCAGTGAATGGACAGGGGCCTACATTCAGTACTTC.

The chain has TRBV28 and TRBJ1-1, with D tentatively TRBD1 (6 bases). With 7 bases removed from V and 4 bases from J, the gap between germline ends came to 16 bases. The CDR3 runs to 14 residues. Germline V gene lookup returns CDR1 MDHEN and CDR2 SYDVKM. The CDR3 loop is CASNRESPRTEAFF. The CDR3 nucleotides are TGTGCCAGCAACAGGGAAAGCCCCCGCACTGAAGCTTTCTTT. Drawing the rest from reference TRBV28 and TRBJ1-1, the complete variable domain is DVKVTQSSRYLVKRTGEKVFLECVQDMDHENMFWYRQDPGLGLRLIYFSYDVKMKEKGDIPEGYSVSREKKERFSLILESASTNQTSMYLCASNRESPRTEAFFGQGTRLTVV.

This CDR3 reads CASSQGHLYNEQFF. Here the CDR3 DNA reads TGTGCCAGCAGCCAAGGACACTTGTACAATGAGCAGTTCTTC. The chain is built from TRBV3-1 (or the pseudogene TRBV3-2) and TRBJ2-1; D is uncertain. The V end was cut by 1 base, the J end by 4 bases, with 8 bases between. Per the germline V gene, CDR1 is LGHDT and CDR2 is YNNKEL (reference sequence). CDR3 length equals 14 residues.

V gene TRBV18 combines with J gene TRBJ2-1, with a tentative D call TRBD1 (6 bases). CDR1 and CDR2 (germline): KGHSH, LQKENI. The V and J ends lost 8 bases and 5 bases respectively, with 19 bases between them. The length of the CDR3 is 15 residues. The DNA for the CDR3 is TGTGCCAGCCGACAGGACCCGAGGGCAGACAATGAGCAGTTCTTC. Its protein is CASRQDPRADNEQFF.

The CDR3 reads CASSIPVRGGWYEQYF. In DNA, the CDR3 is TGTGCCAGTAGTATCCCCGTCAGGGGCGGATGGTACGAGCAGTACTTC. The gene calls are TRBV19 and TRBJ2-7; D is possibly TRBD1 (6 bases). The V gene lost 3 bases and the J gene lost 4 bases, with 19 bases spanning the gap. CDR3 length: 16 residues. CDR1 LNHDA and CDR2 SQIVND come from the germline V gene (reference sequence). Full variable domain (missing parts from reference TRBV19 and TRBJ2-7): DGGITQSPKYLFRKEGQNVTLSCEQNLNHDAMYWYRQDPGQGLRLIYYSQIVNDFQKGDIAEGYSVSREKKESFPLTVTSAQKNPTAFYLCASSIPVRGGWYEQYFGPGTRLTVT.

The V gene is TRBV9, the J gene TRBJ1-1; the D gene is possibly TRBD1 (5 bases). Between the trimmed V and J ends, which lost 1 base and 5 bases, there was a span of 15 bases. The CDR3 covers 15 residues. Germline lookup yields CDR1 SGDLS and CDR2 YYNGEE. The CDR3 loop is CASSVTGGGGTEAFF. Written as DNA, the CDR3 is TGTGCCAGCAGCGTAACGGGGGGTGGCGGTACTGAAGCTTTCTTT.

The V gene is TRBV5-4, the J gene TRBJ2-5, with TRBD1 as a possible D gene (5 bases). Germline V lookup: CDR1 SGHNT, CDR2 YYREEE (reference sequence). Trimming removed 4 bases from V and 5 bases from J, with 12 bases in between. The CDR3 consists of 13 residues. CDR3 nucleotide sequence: TGTGCCAGCAGCCCACCTCAGGGCGAGACCCAGTACTTC. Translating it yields CASSPPQGETQYF.

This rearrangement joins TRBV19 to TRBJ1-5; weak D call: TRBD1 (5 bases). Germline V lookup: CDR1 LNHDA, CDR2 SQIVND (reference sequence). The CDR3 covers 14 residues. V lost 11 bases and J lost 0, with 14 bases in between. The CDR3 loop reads CAAGGYDSNQPQHF. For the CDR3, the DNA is TGTGCCGCTGGGGGGTACGATAGCAATCAGCCCCAGCATTTT.

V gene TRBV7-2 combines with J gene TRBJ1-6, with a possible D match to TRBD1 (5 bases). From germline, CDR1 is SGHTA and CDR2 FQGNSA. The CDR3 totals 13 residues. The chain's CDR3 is CAASQGPNSPLHF. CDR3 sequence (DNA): TGTGCAGCAAGCCAGGGCCCTAATTCACCCCTCCACTTT.

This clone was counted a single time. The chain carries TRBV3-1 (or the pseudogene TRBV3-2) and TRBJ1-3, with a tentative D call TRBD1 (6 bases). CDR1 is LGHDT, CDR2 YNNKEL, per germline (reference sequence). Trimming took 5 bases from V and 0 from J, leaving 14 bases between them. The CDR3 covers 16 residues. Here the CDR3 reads CASSLPQGSSGNTIYF. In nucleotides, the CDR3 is TGTGCCAGCAGCTTGCCACAGGGAAGCTCTGGAAACACCATATATTTT.

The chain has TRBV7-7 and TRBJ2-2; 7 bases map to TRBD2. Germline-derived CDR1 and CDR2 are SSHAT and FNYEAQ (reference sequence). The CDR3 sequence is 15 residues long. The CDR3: CASERGEGKAGELFF. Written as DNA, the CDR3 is TGTGCTAGCGAGCGCGGGGAGGGGAAGGCCGGGGAGCTGTTTTTT.

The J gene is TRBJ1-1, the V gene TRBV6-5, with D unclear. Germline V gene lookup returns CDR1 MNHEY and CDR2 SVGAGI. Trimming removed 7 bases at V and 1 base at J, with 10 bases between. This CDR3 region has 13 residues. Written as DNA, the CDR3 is TGTGCCAGCAAGAGAGAGGGGAACACTGAAGCTTTCTTT. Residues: CASKREGNTEAFF.

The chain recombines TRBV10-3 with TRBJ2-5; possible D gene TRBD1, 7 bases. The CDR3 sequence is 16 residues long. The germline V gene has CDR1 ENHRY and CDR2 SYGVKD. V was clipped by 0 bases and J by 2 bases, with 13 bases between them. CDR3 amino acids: CAISESGRGAQETQYF. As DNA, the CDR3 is TGTGCCATCAGTGAGTCCGGCAGGGGGGCTCAAGAGACCCAGTACTTC.

As DNA, the CDR3 is TGCGCCAGCATGGAGGGAACGGGCTTAGCTGAAGCTTTCTTT. Protein sequence: CASMEGTGLAEAFF. The genes are TRBV5-1 and TRBJ1-1; D unclear. V was pared by 6 bases and J by 6 bases, with 18 bases between. The CDR3 runs 14 residues. Germline lookup yields CDR1 SGHRS and CDR2 YFSETQ.

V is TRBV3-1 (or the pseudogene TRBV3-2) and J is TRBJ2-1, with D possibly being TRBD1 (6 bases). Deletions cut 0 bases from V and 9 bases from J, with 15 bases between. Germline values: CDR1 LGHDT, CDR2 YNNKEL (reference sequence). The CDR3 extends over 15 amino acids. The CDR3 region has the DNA TGTGCCAGCAGCCAAGATGACCAGGGGTTCGGTGAGCAGTTCTTC. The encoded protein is CASSQDDQGFGEQFF.

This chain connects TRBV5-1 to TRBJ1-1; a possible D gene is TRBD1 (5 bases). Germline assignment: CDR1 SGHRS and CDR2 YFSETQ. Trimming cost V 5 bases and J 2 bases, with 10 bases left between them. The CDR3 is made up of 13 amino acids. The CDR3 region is CASRKGLNTEAFF. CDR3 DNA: TGCGCCAGCAGAAAGGGACTAAACACTGAAGCTTTCTTT.

The CDR3 DNA sequence: TGTGCCAGCAGTTTTGTCAGGGCCGGCGAGCAGTACTTC. Translation: CASSFVRAGEQYF. This chain uses TRBV28 with TRBJ2-7; D is perhaps TRBD1 (5 bases). Germline CDR1 is MDHEN and CDR2 is SYDVKM. The V gene lost 3 bases and the J gene lost 6 bases, with 12 bases spanning the gap. The CDR3 length is 13 residues. Based on the CDR3 plus reference TRBV28 and TRBJ2-7, the full variable domain is DVKVTQSSRYLVKRTGEKVFLECVQDMDHENMFWYRQDPGLGLRLIYFSYDVKMKEKGDIPEGYSVSREKKERFSLILESASTNQTSMYLCASSFVRAGEQYFGPGTRLTVT.